The clone carrying this T cell receptor (beta chain) was observed a single time. No antigen is known for it. These data belong to a study of vaccination and CD4 T cells after COVID-19. At the level of the study: The authors used overlapping spike peptides from SARS-CoV-2, HCoV-NL63, HCoV-OC43 and HCoV-229E to stimulate cells.

Germline CDR1 SGDLS, CDR2 YYNGEE. The germline V and J ends were trimmed by 3 bases and 4 bases, with 7 bases remaining between them. This CDR3 is 12 amino acids long. Notes on the study in general: Reactive clone data from convalescent patients indicated a median of about 88% appearing only post-vaccination.

Treatment here: approximately nine-day PBMC culture with coronavirus spike peptide pools or control peptides (ViraFEST assay). Before the COVID-19 pandemic (2011-2018), CD4+ T cells were obtained from the unexposed donor. TCRs were sequenced by ViraFEST after antigen-specific T cells had been expanded with peptide pools. Cultures got half-medium changes with IL-2 on days 3 and 7. With the Oncomine TCR Beta short-read assay, DNA from cultured CD4+ T cells was sequenced. From the PCR reads, TCRdb called clonotypes with MiXCR, one entry per CDR3 protein. The table lists 7,000 to 8,500 distinct CDR3 sequences, around 42% of them singletons.

The TCR sequence derives from a human donor in good health. The V call is TRBV9, the J call TRBJ2-5, with no clear D. Sequenced input: CD4+ T cells from blood, cultured in vitro. The CDR3 region is CASSGEPETQYF. As DNA, the CDR3 is TGTGCCAGCAGCGGCGAGCCAGAGACCCAGTACTTC.